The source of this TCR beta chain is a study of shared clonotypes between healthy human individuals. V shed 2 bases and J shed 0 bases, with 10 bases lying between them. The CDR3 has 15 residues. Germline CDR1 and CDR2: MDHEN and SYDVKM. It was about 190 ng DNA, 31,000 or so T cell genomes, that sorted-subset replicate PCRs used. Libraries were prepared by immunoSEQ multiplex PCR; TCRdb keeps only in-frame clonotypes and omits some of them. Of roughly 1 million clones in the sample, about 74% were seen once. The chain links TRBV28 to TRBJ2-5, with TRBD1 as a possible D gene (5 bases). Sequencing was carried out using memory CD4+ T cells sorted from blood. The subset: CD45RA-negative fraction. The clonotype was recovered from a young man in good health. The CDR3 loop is CASSLRPGYQETQYF. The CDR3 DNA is TGTGCCAGCAGTTTACGGCCAGGGTACCAAGAGACCCAGTACTTC.